The subject of this entry is one T cell receptor (beta chain). Antigen unknown. Peripheral blood genomic DNA, not sorted cells or RNA, was the template. This sample was taken from a study of T cell repertoires in aging, cancer and after chemotherapy. Study summary: Around 8.8 million TCR reads were in the whole dataset. Study results and caveats: Rebound thymic output was suggested by rising median generation probability during chemotherapy in each cancer cohort. The repertoire data cannot show anything about immunological memory following chemotherapy. Untreated cancer patients had significantly lower blood TCR diversity than age-matched healthy donors.

Multiplex touch-down PCR with TRB-A/B primers amplified rearranged V-D-J TRB sequences. Each CDR3 protein gets one entry after TCRdb re-called the multiplex PCR reads with MiXCR. The sample has roughly 9,000 distinct CDR3 sequences; about 38% are singletons. The clonotype comes from a human donor with a solid tumor. The sequenced sample consisted of blood.

As DNA, the CDR3 is TGTGCCAGCAGTTACGTCCCGGGGGCAGGTGATGGCTACACCTTC. It translates to CASSYVPGAGDGYTF. V gene TRBV6-5 combines with J gene TRBJ1-2; D is perhaps TRBD1 (6 bases). With 2 bases removed from V and 6 bases from J, the gap between germline ends came to 16 bases. Germline V gives CDR1 MNHEY, CDR2 SVGAGI. CDR3 length equals 15 residues.